A selection of T cell receptor beta chains follows, all from one sample in a study of OX40 agonist ivuxolimab in advanced cancers. This table comes from immunoSEQ multiplex PCR, and its TCRdb copy is limited to in-frame clones, with some not included. The table records about 40,000 clones, roughly 91% of them present only once. The sequencing used CD4+ or CD8+ T cells sorted from blood, collected in a trial of the OX40 agonist ivuxolimab. The source of these receptors is an adult with an advanced solid tumor such as melanoma, head and neck, liver or kidney cancer. Each CDR3 is given with its conserved first and last residue. A D gene is named only where the DNA matches it firmly. Size is stated for part of the rows, as once, few or many counts, or as a class when the clone is expanded.

j_call clone_size d_call v_call cdr3_aa cdr3_nt
TRBJ2-7 - TRBD2 TRBV9 CASSVGTGGFNEQYF TGTGCCAGCAGCGTAGGTACGGGAGGCTTTAACGAGCAGTACTTC
TRBJ2-2 once TRBD2 TRBV19 CASWERENTGELFF TGTGCCAGCTGGGAGCGGGAGAACACCGGGGAGCTGTTTTTT
TRBJ1-1 once - TRBV5-1 CASSSGRGGTGGEAFF TGCGCCAGCAGCTCCGGTAGGGGAGGGACTGGAGGGGAAGCTTTCTTT
TRBJ1-1 - - TRBV18 CASSPPGNTEAFF TGTGCCAGCTCACCACCGGGGAACACTGAAGCTTTCTTT
TRBJ2-2 - TRBD2 TRBV11-2 CASSFRPGGSNTGELFF TGTGCCAGCAGCTTTCGACCGGGAGGGTCAAACACCGGGGAGCTGTTTTTT
TRBJ1-4 - - TRBV18 CASSPLGRTSLFF TGTGCCAGCTCACCCCTAGGAAGGACTTCACTGTTTTTT
TRBJ2-5 - TRBD1 TRBV11-3 CASSYTVTGGAETQYF TGTGCCAGCAGCTATACCGTGACAGGGGGCGCCGAGACCCAGTACTTC
TRBJ1-1 - - TRBV27 CASSFGGQNTEAFF TGTGCCAGCAGTTTTGGTGGGCAGAACACTGAAGCTTTCTTT
TRBJ2-1 - - TRBV30 CAWKVRTLLYNEQFF TGTGCCTGGAAAGTACGGACTCTCTTATACAATGAGCAGTTCTTC
TRBJ1-1 - - TRBV30 CAWSPGLNTEAFF TGTGCCTGGAGTCCAGGGCTGAACACTGAAGCTTTCTTT
TRBJ2-7 few - TRBV27 CASTTGFEQYF TGTGCCAGCACCACAGGGTTCGAGCAGTACTTC
TRBJ1-5 - TRBD1 TRBV18 CASSPDRSNQPQHF TGTGCCAGCTCACCGGACAGGAGCAATCAGCCCCAGCATTTT
TRBJ1-4 - TRBD1 TRBV27 CASSRQGGFELFF TGTGCCAGCAGCCGACAGGGGGGGTTTGAACTGTTTTTT
TRBJ2-7 - - TRBV15 CATSRDRGPGHYEQYF TGTGCCACCAGCAGAGATAGAGGGCCAGGCCACTACGAGCAGTACTTC
TRBJ1-2 - - TRBV11-2 CASSLGPNYGYTF TGTGCCAGCAGCTTAGGGCCCAACTATGGCTACACCTTC
TRBJ2-5 once TRBD2 TRBV7-2 CASSPLGGMETQYF TGTGCCAGCAGCCCCCTGGGGGGGATGGAGACCCAGTACTTC
TRBJ1-4 - - TRBV5-4 CASSRVLDEKLFF TGTGCCAGCAGCAGGGTTTTGGATGAAAAACTGTTTTTT
TRBJ2-1 once TRBD2 TRBV5-1 CASSLWGGNEQFF TGCGCCAGCAGCTTGTGGGGGGGCAATGAGCAGTTCTTC
TRBJ1-1 - - TRBV28 CASSPPRELKTEAFF TGTGCCAGCAGTCCCCCCAGGGAGTTGAAGACTGAAGCTTTCTTT
TRBJ1-1 - - TRBV6-1 CASDLGGGTEAFF TGTGCCAGCGACCTGGGAGGGGGCACTGAAGCTTTCTTT
TRBJ2-7 - TRBD1 TRBV19 CASSPGQGVFYEQYF TGTGCCAGTAGTCCGGGACAGGGGGTTTTCTACGAGCAGTACTTC
TRBJ1-4 - TRBD1 TRBV6-5 CASSYVQGIEKLFF TGTGCCAGCAGTTATGTACAGGGGATTGAAAAACTGTTTTTT
TRBJ1-2 - TRBD1 TRBV7-9 CASSLGTGVSQSYGYTF TGTGCCAGCAGCCTAGGAACAGGGGTGTCCCAATCCTATGGCTACACCTTC
TRBJ1-1 - - TRBV4-1 CASSQKTANTEAFF TGCGCCAGCAGCCAAAAGACAGCGAACACTGAAGCTTTCTTT
TRBJ1-6 few - TRBV12-5 CASEGGLEESLHF TGTGCTAGTGAGGGGGGGCTTGAAGAGTCCCTCCACTTT
TRBJ1-2 - - TRBV13 CASSLGRGDYGYTF TGTGCCAGCAGCTTAGGCAGGGGTGACTATGGCTACACCTTC
TRBJ1-1 - - TRBV6-5 CASSYGLGNTEAFF TGTGCCAGCAGTTATGGACTGGGGAACACTGAAGCTTTCTTT